This T cell receptor beta chain was documented in a study of T cells in Graves' hyperthyroidism and ophthalmopathy (dated by TCRdb to between 2018 and 2021). In the study overall: Peripheral blood was sampled at the time of initial diagnosis, prior to any treatment. A discovery cohort of about 95 patients, roughly 45 with Graves' ophthalmopathy and about 58 with stable Graves' hyperthyroidism, was used to find distinguishing TCR V-J signatures. Prospective prediction of ophthalmopathy was tested in an independent validation cohort consisting of some 18 hyperthyroidism patients and 15 or so patients who later progressed to ophthalmopathy. For training and testing, the approximately 97 patients in the discovery cohort were randomly divided in a 7:3 ratio. Thyroid tissue and blood T-cell repertoires from roughly 6 Graves' hyperthyroidism patients were also compared in the study. Once sampling was done, hyperthyroidism patients were given methimazole at a starting dose of 30 mg daily, whereas ophthalmopathy patients were given high-dose intravenous methylprednisolone. The paper describes TCR Vbeta CDR3 sequencing of 120 to 150 peripheral blood samples, made up of roughly 40 ophthalmopathy patients, around 78 hyperthyroidism patients and 17 progressor patients. The paper as a whole reports these results and caveats: Sample size was not statistically predetermined, and investigators were not blinded to group allocation. Most expanded thyroid clonotypes (frequency above 0.001) were also detected in blood, suggesting blood repertoires may reflect thyroid immune responses. In cross-validation, a model built on a 13 V-J signature told ophthalmopathy apart from stable hyperthyroidism with under 90% sensitivity and roughly 83% specificity, and in testing the same model reached 80%/75%. In validation, the model predicted progression to ophthalmopathy with over 60% sensitivity and roughly 72% specificity, a median of 6.5 months before onset.

Stable Graves' hyperthyroidism was defined as no progression to ophthalmopathy during 18 months of follow-up. Hyperthyroidism patients were aged 18 to 65 years and newly diagnosed, with disease duration of less than 2 months. Any patient with an uncontrolled infection, another autoimmune disease, pregnancy or lactation was excluded. Diagnoses relied on clinical symptoms, serum thyroxine and TRAb, thyroid ultrasound and orbital computed tomography. PBMCs were separated from roughly 10 ml of fresh peripheral blood using Ficoll-Paque density gradient centrifugation. Total RNA was extracted using Trizol reagent, and RNA quality was assessed on an Agilent 2100 Bioanalyzer. TCR beta CDR3 regions were amplified from RNA transcripts. A first-round RT-PCR of the TCR CDR3 used the HTBI primer set with the Qiagen OneStep RT-PCR kit. The libraries were constructed in a second round of multiplex PCR and then size-selected and purified. Paired-end sequencing of the libraries was performed with 100 bp reads on an Illumina HiSeq2000. The paper's data handling went like this. Raw data were processed with SOAPnuke, discarding reads with adapters, uncalled bases, mean Phred below 15, or no exact constant-primer or identifier match. High-quality paired reads were merged using COPE v1.2.5, and each unique nucleotide sequence was defined as a clonotype. MiTCR v1.1 was used to align the clonotypes against IMGT TRBV, TRBD and TRBJ reference segments. Analysis was restricted to V-J combinations with a frequency above 0.0001, which covered roughly 99% of repertoires. A TCS score was defined as the ratio between F50 (clonal expansion) and ExV (chaos), using BLOSUM62-based TCRdist between CDR3 peptides within each V-J. Welch's t-statistics and random forest reduced 500 to 650 V-J features to 10 to 15, which were used in a naive Bayes classifier (R e1071). Using fastp trimming at Q25 and MiXCR clonotype assembly, TCRdb reanalyzed the public sequencing data and kept in-frame beta chains. Duplicate CDR3 protein sequences are folded into a single record with the most common DNA and genes. These V and J calls rely on TCRdb rather than the paper's analysis. Within this sample are 350,000 to 450,000 distinct CDR3 sequences, with roughly 13% of them counted one time only. The ten top clones hold more than 9.5% of the sample.

This clonotype has more than one count but fewer than ten. Its antigen has not been determined. No much larger clone exists at a distance of one base, and base qualities are not known. The sequenced sample was blood. The clonotype comes from a woman in her sixties or seventies with Graves' hyperthyroidism.

The bases are TGTGCCATCAGTCCGCGGGAGATGTTGATAGGAGAGACCCAGTACTTC. This is translated as CAISPREMLIGETQYF. The rearranged chain carries TRBV10-3 and TRBJ2-5; a stretch of 7 junction bases matches TRBD2. Here V drops 5 bases and J drops 4 bases, and the junction holds 13 bases not matched to any gene. Taken from cysteine to phenylalanine, the CDR3 has 16 residues. Only the CDR3 region is kept as DNA, spanning 48 bases read in frame from base 1. CDR1 is given as ENHRY and CDR2 as SYGVKD, both from the germline V gene.